This T cell receptor (beta chain) was recovered during a study of naive and memory T cell subsets. Broader study findings: In naive cells, over 85% of TCR sequences were seen only once. Findings for naive and memory subsets could not be checked against ground truth. Naive and memory subsets had different power law exponents for TCR abundance.

As to this clonotype: Its cognate antigen is unknown.

This CDR3 comprises 16 residues. CDR1 and CDR2 (germline): SGHNT, YYREEE (reference sequence). V gave up 0 bases and J gave up 0 bases, with 11 bases separating them. Both TRBC1 and TRBC2 were covered by a beta constant-region primer of two equimolar oligonucleotides. Nested alpha and beta constant-region primers with the SP2 primer drove four PCR rounds on ligated cDNA. The cDNA 3' end received a ligated single-stranded oligonucleotide carrying the SP2 primer and a 12-nucleotide UMI. One entry per CDR3 protein, called by TCRdb with MiXCR from the UMI-ligation and nested PCR reads. The data show around 110,000 distinct CDR3 sequences, 36% seen once.

The chain combines TRBV5-4 with TRBJ2-3; D gene ambiguous. The TCR sequence derives from a human donor in good health. Sequenced sample: central memory CD4+ T cells from blood. The CDR3 DNA reads TGTGCCAGCAGCTTGGGGGGTGTAGGGAGCACAGATACGCAGTATTTT. Translating gives CASSLGGVGSTDTQYF.